This TCR beta chain originates from a study of blood T cell repertoires in COVID-19. Study details: PBMCs, B-cell-depleted T cells, or T cells were the source of the cDNA or gDNA that made up the material.

This clone was picked up a small number of times. Those enrolled in Seattle joined during active infection and were followed longitudinally afterward. As handled by the study authors: Researchers report that nucleated cell counts were estimated from reference gene primer amplification. Using immunoSEQ multiplex PCR, the repertoire was profiled, and TCRdb retains in-frame clones only, with some absent. The V and J calls and clone size come from that table; D and trimming were worked out from the DNA. The repertoire holds approximately 330,000 clones, 90% seen once, with around 1% in the top ten. The V gene's germline CDR1 is KGHDR and CDR2 SFDVKD. This CDR3 is built from 13 residues. The junction had 6 bases not matched to a gene; V was cut back by 4 bases and J by 9 bases.

This clonotype was sampled from a woman in her forties with COVID-19, enrolled during active disease. V gene TRBV24-1 combines with J gene TRBJ2-3; 7 positions match TRBD1. The source material was peripheral blood. The CDR3 here is CATSEPGGWTQYF. CDR3 DNA sequence: TGTGCCACCAGTGAGCCAGGGGGATGGACGCAGTATTTT.